This T cell receptor beta chain was identified in a study of Graves' ophthalmopathy and Graves' hyperthyroidism. Study results and limitations: It was with roughly 71% sensitivity and almost 75% specificity that the model predicted ophthalmopathy progression.

TCR beta CDR3 regions were amplified from RNA transcripts. The library came from an HTBI-primed first-round RT-PCR and a second-round multiplex PCR. Each CDR3 protein gets one entry after TCRdb re-called the multiplex PCR reads with MiXCR. The sample holds 500,000 to 700,000 distinct CDR3 sequences, just under 40% seen once. This clonotype was observed a few times. Its target is not known. Aged 18 to 65, hyperthyroidism patients had been newly diagnosed, with under 2 months' duration. Other autoimmune diseases, uncontrolled infections, pregnancy or lactation ruled patients out of participation. The clonotype comes from an adult man with Graves' hyperthyroidism. Material: peripheral blood or thyroid tissue (not recorded which).

The CDR3 here is CATGQGAADTQYF. CDR3 DNA: TGTGCCACCGGACAGGGCGCAGCAGATACGCAGTATTTT. The chain joins TRBV24-1 to TRBJ2-3; TRBD1 matches 8 bases. The germline CDR1 and CDR2 sequences are KGHDR and SFDVKD. There are 13 residues in the CDR3. J was trimmed by 4 bases and V by 9 bases; bases with no gene match: 5.